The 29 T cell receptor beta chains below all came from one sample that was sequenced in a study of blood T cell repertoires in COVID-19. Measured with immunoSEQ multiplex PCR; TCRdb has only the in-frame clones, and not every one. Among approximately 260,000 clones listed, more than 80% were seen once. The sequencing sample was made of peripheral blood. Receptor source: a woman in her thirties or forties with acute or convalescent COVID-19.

The CDR3 reads CASSFKARLAGGLTDTQYF. The CDR3, as DNA: TGTGCCAGCAGCTTTAAGGCTCGACTAGCGGGGGGGCTCACAGATACGCAGTATTTT. This chain links TRBV7-9 with TRBJ2-3, with TRBD2 identical over 14 bases. The CDR3 totals 19 residues. Trimming at V came to 3 bases and at J to 2 bases, leaving 10 bases not matched to a gene. Germline-derived CDR1 and CDR2 are SEHNR and FQNEAQ (reference sequence). Complete variable domain (other parts from reference TRBV7-9 and TRBJ2-3): DTGVSQNPRHKITKRGQNVTFRCDPISEHNRLYWYRQTLGQGPEFLTYFQNEAQLEKSRLLSDRFSAERPKGSFSTLEIQRTEQGDSAMYLCASSFKARLAGGLTDTQYFGPGTRLTVL.

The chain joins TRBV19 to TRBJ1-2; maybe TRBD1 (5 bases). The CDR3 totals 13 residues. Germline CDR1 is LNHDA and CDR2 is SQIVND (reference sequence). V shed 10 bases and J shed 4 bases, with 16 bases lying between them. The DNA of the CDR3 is TGTGCCACCGCCAGGGTTCAGGGCTATGGCTACACCTTC. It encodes CATARVQGYGYTF.

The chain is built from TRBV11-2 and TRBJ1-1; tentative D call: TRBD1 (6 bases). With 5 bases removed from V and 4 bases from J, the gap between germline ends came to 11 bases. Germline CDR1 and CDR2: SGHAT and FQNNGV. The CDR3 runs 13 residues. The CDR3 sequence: CASSQDRSTEAFF. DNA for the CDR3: TGTGCCAGCAGCCAAGACAGGAGCACTGAAGCTTTCTTT.

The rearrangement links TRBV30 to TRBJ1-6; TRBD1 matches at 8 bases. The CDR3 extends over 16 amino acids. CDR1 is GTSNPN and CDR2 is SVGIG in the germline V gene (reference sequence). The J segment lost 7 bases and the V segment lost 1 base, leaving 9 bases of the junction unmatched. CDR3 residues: CAWSAGQGSWNSPLHF. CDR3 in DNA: TGTGCCTGGAGTGCTGGACAGGGCTCTTGGAATTCACCCCTCCACTTT.

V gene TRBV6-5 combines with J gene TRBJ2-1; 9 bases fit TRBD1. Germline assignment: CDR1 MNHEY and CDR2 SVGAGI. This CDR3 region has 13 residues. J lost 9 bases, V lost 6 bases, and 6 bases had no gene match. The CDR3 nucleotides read TGTGCCAGCAGGGACAGGGGAGGCTTTGAGCAGTTCTTC. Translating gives CASRDRGGFEQFF.

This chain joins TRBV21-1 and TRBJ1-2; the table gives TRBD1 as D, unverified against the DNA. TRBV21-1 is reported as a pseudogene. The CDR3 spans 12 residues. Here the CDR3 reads CASSPWDSGYTF. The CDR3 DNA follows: TGTGCCAGCAGCCCCTGGGACAGTGGCTACACCTTC.

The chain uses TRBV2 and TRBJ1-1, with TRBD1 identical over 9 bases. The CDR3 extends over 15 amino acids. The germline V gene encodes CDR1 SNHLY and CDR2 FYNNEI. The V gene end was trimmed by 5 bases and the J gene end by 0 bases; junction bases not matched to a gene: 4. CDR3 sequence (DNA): TGTGCCAGCAGTCCTAACAGGGGGCTGAACACTGAAGCTTTCTTT. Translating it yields CASSPNRGLNTEAFF. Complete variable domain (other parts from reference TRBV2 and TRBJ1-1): EPEVTQTPSHQVTQMGQEVILRCVPISNHLYFYWYRQILGQKVEFLVSFYNNEISEKSEIFDDQFSVERPDGSNFTLKIRSTKLEDSAMYFCASSPNRGLNTEAFFGQGTRLTVV.

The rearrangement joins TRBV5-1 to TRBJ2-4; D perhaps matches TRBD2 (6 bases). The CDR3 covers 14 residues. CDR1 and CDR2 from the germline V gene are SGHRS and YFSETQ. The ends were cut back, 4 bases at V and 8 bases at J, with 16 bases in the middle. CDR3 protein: CASSGGTPRDIQYF. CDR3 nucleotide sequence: TGCGCCAGCAGCGGCGGGACTCCGAGGGACATTCAGTACTTC. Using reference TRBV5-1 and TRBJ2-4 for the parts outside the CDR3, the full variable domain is KAGVTQTPRYLIKTRGQQVTLSCSPISGHRSVSWYQQTPGQGLQFLFEYFSETQRNKGNFPGRFSGRQFSNSRSEMNVSTLELGDSALYLCASSGGTPRDIQYFGAGTRLSVL.

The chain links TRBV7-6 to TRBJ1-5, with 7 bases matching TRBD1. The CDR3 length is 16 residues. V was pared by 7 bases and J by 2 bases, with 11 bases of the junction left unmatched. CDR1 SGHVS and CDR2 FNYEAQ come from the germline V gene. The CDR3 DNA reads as TGTGCCAGCACCGTCAACAGGGGCCACTGCAATCAGCCCCAGCATTTT. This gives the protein CASTVNRGHCNQPQHF.

The CDR3 region has the DNA TGTGCCAGCAGTTCGAATGGGGAGTATACTGAAGCTTTCTTT. Translation gives CASSSNGEYTEAFF. The V and J genes are TRBV6-5 and TRBJ1-1; no definite D call. Per the germline V gene, CDR1 is MNHEY and CDR2 is SVGAGI. The CDR3 extends over 14 amino acids. Trimming took off 4 bases at V and 5 bases at J, with 14 bases between the two ends.

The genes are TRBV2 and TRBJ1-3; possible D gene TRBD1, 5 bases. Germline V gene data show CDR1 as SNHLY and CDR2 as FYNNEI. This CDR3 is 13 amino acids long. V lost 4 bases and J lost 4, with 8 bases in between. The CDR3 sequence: CASSAGEGNTIYF. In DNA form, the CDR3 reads TGTGCCAGCAGTGCGGGGGAGGGAAACACCATATATTTT.

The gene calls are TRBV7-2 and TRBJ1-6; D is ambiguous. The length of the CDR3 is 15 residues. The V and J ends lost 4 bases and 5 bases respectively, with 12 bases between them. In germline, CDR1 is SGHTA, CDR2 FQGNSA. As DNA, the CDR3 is TGTGCCAGCAGCTCCTCCGCGGATAATAATTCACCCCTCCACTTT. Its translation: CASSSSADNNSPLHF.

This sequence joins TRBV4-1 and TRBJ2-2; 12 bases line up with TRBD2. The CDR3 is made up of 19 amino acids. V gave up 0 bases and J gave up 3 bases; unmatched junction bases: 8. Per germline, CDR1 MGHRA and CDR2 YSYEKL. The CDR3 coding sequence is TGCGCCAGCAGCCAAGAATGGTCTAGCGGGGGGGCGGACACCGGGGAGCTGTTTTTT. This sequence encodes CASSQEWSSGGADTGELFF.

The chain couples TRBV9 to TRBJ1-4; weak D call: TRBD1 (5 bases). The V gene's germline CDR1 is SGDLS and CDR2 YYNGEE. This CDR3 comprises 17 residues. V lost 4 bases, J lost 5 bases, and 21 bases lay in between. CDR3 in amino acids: CASSPRSTGLSNEKLFF. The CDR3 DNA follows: TGTGCCAGCAGCCCCCGAAGTACGGGACTTTCGAATGAAAAACTGTTTTTT.

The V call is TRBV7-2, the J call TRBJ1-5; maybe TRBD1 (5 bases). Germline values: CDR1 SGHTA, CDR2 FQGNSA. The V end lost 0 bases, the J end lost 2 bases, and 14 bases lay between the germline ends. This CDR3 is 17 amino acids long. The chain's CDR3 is CASSLAAAGKGNQPQHF. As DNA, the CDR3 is TGTGCCAGCAGCTTAGCGGCGGCAGGGAAGGGCAATCAGCCCCAGCATTTT.

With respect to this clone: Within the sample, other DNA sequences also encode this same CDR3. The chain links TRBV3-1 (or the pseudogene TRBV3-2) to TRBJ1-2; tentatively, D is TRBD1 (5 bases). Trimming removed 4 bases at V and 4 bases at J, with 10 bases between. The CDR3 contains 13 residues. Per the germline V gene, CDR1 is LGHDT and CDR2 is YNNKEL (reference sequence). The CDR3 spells CASSPGGGYGYTF. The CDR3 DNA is TGTGCCAGCAGCCCTGGGGGAGGCTATGGCTACACCTTC.

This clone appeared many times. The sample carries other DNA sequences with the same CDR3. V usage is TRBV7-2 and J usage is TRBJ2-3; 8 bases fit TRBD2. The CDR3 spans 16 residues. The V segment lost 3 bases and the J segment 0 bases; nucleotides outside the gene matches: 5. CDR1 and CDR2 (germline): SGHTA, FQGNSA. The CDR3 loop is CASSLIGGASTDTQYF. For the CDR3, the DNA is TGTGCCAGCAGCTTGATCGGGGGGGCTAGCACAGATACGCAGTATTTT.

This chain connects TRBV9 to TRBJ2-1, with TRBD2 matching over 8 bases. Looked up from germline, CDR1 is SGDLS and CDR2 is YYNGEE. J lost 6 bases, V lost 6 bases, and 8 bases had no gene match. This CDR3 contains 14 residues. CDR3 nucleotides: TGTGCCAGCAATCCGGGGGGGCCGGGCAATGAGCAGTTCTTC. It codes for CASNPGGPGNEQFF.

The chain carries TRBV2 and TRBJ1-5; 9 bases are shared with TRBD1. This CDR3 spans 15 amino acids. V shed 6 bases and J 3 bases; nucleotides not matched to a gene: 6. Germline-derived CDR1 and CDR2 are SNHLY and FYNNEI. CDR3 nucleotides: TGTGCCAGCAGAGCCGGGACAGGGCACAATCAGCCCCAGCATTTT. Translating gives CASRAGTGHNQPQHF.

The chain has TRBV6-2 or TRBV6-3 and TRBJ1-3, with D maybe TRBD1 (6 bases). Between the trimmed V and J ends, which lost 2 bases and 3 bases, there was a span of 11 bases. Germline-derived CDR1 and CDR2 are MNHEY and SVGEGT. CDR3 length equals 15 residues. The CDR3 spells CASSYGSRGGNTIYF. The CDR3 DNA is TGTGCCAGCAGTTACGGATCCAGGGGTGGAAACACCATATATTTT.

In DNA, the CDR3 is TGTGCCAGCAGTGAAGGGGGTAGCGGGGGAGGTGAGCAGTTCTTC. This codes for CASSEGGSGGGEQFF. The chain links TRBV2 to TRBJ2-1; 9 positions match TRBD2. The CDR3 totals 15 residues. Trimming cost V 1 base and J 9 bases; bases outside gene matches: 7. Germline loops: CDR1 SNHLY, CDR2 FYNNEI.

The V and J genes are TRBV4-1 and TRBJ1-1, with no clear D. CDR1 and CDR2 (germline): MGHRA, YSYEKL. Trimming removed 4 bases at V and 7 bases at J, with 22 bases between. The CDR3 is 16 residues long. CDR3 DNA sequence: TGCGCCAGCAGCCCAAGTGGGAGACTTAGGTCCGTTGAAGCTTTCTTT. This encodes CASSPSGRLRSVEAFF.

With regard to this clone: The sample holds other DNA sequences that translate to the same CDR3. The DNA of the CDR3 is TGTGCCAGCTCACCGGGCGGGGACTATGGCTACACCTTC. Translation: CASSPGGDYGYTF. The chain has TRBV18 and TRBJ1-2; D is uncertain. There are 13 residues in the CDR3. Germline-derived CDR1 and CDR2 are KGHSH and LQKENI. Trimming pared 3 bases from V and 3 bases from J, leaving 8 bases between. The complete variable domain, with remaining parts taken from reference TRBV18 and TRBJ1-2, reads NAGVMQNPRHLVRRRGQEARLRCSPMKGHSHVYWYRQLPEEGLKFMVYLQKENIIDESGMPKERFSAEFPKEGPSILRIQQVVRGDSAAYFCASSPGGDYGYTFGSGTRLTVV.

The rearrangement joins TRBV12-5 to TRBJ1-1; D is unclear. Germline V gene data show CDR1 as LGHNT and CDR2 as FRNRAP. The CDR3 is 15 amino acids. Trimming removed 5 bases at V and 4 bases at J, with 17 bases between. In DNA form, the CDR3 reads TGTGCTAGTGGTCCATCCATGGGAGGCTTCACTGAAGCTTTCTTT. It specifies CASGPSMGGFTEAFF.

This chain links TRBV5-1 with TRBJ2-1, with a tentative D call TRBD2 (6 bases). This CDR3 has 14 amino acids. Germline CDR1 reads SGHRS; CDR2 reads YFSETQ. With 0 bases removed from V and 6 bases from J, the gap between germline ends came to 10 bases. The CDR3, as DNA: TGCGCCAGCAGCTTGGTTGGCGGGGCCAATGAGCAGTTCTTC. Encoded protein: CASSLVGGANEQFF.

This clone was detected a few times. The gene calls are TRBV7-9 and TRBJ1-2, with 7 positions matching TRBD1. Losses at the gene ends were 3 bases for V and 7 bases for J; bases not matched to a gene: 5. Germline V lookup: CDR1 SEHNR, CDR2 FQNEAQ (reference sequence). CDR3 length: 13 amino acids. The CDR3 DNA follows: TGTGCCAGCAGCTTCCCCCCAGGGGGTGGCTACACCTTC. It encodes CASSFPPGGGYTF. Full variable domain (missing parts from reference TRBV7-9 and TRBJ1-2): DTGVSQNPRHKITKRGQNVTFRCDPISEHNRLYWYRQTLGQGPEFLTYFQNEAQLEKSRLLSDRFSAERPKGSFSTLEIQRTEQGDSAMYLCASSFPPGGGYTFGSGTRLTVV.

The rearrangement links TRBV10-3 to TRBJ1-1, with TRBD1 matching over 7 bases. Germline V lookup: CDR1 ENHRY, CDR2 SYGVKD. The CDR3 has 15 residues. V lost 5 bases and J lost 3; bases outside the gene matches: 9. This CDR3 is CAISQKTGSHTEAFF. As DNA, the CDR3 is TGTGCCATCAGTCAGAAGACAGGGAGCCACACTGAAGCTTTCTTT.

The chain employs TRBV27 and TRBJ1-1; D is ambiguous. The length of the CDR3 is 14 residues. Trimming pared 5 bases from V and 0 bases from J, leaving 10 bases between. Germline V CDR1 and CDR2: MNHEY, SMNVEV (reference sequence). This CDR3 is CASSLDFLNTEAFF. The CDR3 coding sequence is TGTGCCAGCAGTCTGGACTTTTTGAACACTGAAGCTTTCTTT.

The CDR3 bases are TGTGCCAGCAGCTTCTACAGGGGAACACGAGAGAACATTCAGTACTTC. Protein sequence: CASSFYRGTRENIQYF. This sequence joins TRBV5-4 and TRBJ2-4; TRBD1 agrees at 7 bases. Germline values: CDR1 SGHNT, CDR2 YYREEE (reference sequence). There are 16 residues in the CDR3. With 2 bases clipped from V and 7 bases from J, the junction kept 12 bases outside the gene matches.